These 9 T cell receptor beta chains were sequenced from one sample in a study of control samples from healthy donors and cancer patients. The data were produced by immunoSEQ multiplex PCR, yet TCRdb's version contains in-frame clones alone and is incomplete. In the table there are 100,000 to 150,000 clones, over 80% of which are singletons. Sequencing was performed on PBMCs. These TCRs come from an older man with head and neck cancer.

The chain employs TRBV7-9 and TRBJ1-1; D gene unclear. The germline gives CDR1 SEHNR, CDR2 FQNEAQ (reference sequence). V was clipped by 2 bases and J by 7 bases, with 5 bases between them. The CDR3 spans 11 residues. The CDR3 spells CASSLISEAFF. CDR3 nucleotide sequence: TGTGCCAGCAGCTTAATTAGTGAAGCTTTCTTT.

A single count supports this clone. The V gene is TRBV6-4, the J gene TRBJ2-2; the D gene is possibly TRBD1 (6 bases). V was clipped by 10 bases and J by 7 bases, with 19 bases between them. From germline, CDR1 is MRHNA and CDR2 SNTAGT. The CDR3 spans 14 residues. DNA of the CDR3: TGTGCCATCATTGGCAGGGGAGTATGCGGGGAGCTGTTTTTT. This translates into CAIIGRGVCGELFF.

The chain couples TRBV29-1 to TRBJ1-2; 8 nucleotides align to TRBD1. In germline, CDR1 is SQVTM, CDR2 ANQGSEA. The CDR3 sequence is 16 residues long. The V gene end was trimmed by 4 bases and the J gene end by 2 bases; junction bases not matched to a gene: 12. The CDR3 sequence is CSVGYRGWETNYGYTF. CDR3 bases: TGCAGCGTTGGTTACAGGGGGTGGGAAACCAACTATGGCTACACCTTC.

The chain combines TRBV5-1 with TRBJ2-1; D is unresolved. From germline, CDR1 is SGHRS and CDR2 YFSETQ. This CDR3 comprises 14 residues. With 6 bases removed from V and 0 bases from J, the gap between germline ends came to 10 bases. The DNA of the CDR3 is TGCGCCAGCACCGATATTAGCTCCTACAATGAGCAGTTCTTC. This sequence encodes CASTDISSYNEQFF.

CDR3 sequence: CATRVGEGYTF. The CDR3 DNA reads as TGTGCCACCCGCGTTGGGGAGGGCTACACCTTC. V usage is TRBV19 and J usage is TRBJ1-2; D remains unclear. V lost 10 bases to trimming and J lost 8 bases, with 14 bases between them. The CDR3 runs 11 residues. Per the germline V gene, CDR1 is LNHDA and CDR2 is SQIVND (reference sequence). The full variable domain, its missing parts supplied by reference TRBV19 and TRBJ1-2, is DGGITQSPKYLFRKEGQNVTLSCEQNLNHDAMYWYRQDPGQGLRLIYYSQIVNDFQKGDIAEGYSVSREKKESFPLTVTSAQKNPTAFYLCATRVGEGYTFGSGTRLTVV.

This chain uses TRBV5-1 with TRBJ1-1; 7 bases map to TRBD1. Germline loops: CDR1 SGHRS, CDR2 YFSETQ. This CDR3 comprises 15 residues. Trimming at V came to 3 bases and at J to 4 bases, leaving 9 bases not matched to a gene. The CDR3 coding sequence is TGCGCCAGCAGCTCCCGACAGGGAGGGGGCACTGAAGCTTTCTTT. It codes for CASSSRQGGGTEAFF.

In nucleotides, the CDR3 is TGTGCCATAGGGACTAGCGGAACAGATACGCAGTATTTT. Translated, it gives CAIGTSGTDTQYF. V gene TRBV7-6 combines with J gene TRBJ2-3, with 11 positions matching TRBD2. The CDR3 totals 13 residues. After removal of 10 bases from V and 3 bases from J, the junction contained 3 bases not matched to a gene. CDR1 is SGHVS and CDR2 is FNYEAQ in the germline V gene. Using reference TRBV7-6 and TRBJ2-3 for the parts outside the CDR3, the full variable domain is GAGVSQSPRYKVTKRGQDVALRCDPISGHVSLYWYRQALGQGPEFLTYFNYEAQQDKSGLPNDRFSAERPEGSISTLTIQRTEQRDSAMYRCAIGTSGTDTQYFGPGTRLTVL.

The J gene is TRBJ2-2, the V gene TRBV14; possible D gene TRBD1, 6 bases. V lost 2 bases to trimming and J lost 0 bases, with 7 bases between them. Germline V gene sequence: CDR1 SGHDN, CDR2 FVKESK. The CDR3 extends over 15 amino acids. This chain's CDR3 is CASSQPGANTGELFF. The CDR3 DNA is TGTGCCAGCAGCCAACCAGGGGCGAACACCGGGGAGCTGTTTTTT.

The genes are TRBV6-5 and TRBJ1-1, with a tentative D call TRBD1 (5 bases). V was shortened by 6 bases and J by 4 bases, with 12 bases between the two germline ends. The length of the CDR3 is 13 residues. From germline, CDR1 is MNHEY and CDR2 SVGAGI. CDR3 residues: CASSRGGSTEAFF. The CDR3, as DNA: TGTGCCAGCAGCCGCGGGGGGAGCACTGAAGCTTTCTTT.